These 4 T cell receptor beta chains came from one sample sequenced in a study of shared clonotypes between healthy human individuals. Clones were read by immunoSEQ multiplex PCR, and TCRdb kept only the in-frame ones, dropping some. The table has about 2.1 million clones, around 93% seen once; the top ten hold about 1.7%. Terminally differentiated effector memory CD45RA+ cells were excluded from the naive CD8 cells, which were CD45RO-negative and positively selected for CCR7. Source material: naive CD8+ T cells from PBMCs. The receptors originated from a man aged 18 to 29 in good health. Some clones in this sample may be carry-over from other donors' samples.

The chain is built from TRBV5-8 and TRBJ2-7; weak D call: TRBD2 (5 bases). CDR3 length equals 16 residues. Per germline, CDR1 SGHTS and CDR2 YDEGEE. The V end was cut by 0 bases, the J end by 0 bases, with 13 bases between. For the CDR3, the DNA is TGTGCCAGCAGCTTGGCCGGGAAGGGATCCTCCTACGAGCAGTACTTC. Translating gives CASSLAGKGSSYEQYF.

V and J are TRBV4-1 and TRBJ2-7; 7 nucleotides agree with TRBD2. CDR1 MGHRA and CDR2 YSYEKL come from the germline V gene. V dropped 4 bases and J dropped 4; count of bases not matched to a gene: 7. The CDR3 spans 14 residues. The CDR3 DNA is TGCGCCAGCAGCCCCGGGACTAACTCTTACGAGCAGTACTTC. As protein: CASSPGTNSYEQYF.

The V gene is TRBV19, the J gene TRBJ2-7; 7 nucleotides agree with TRBD2. Germline-derived CDR1 and CDR2 are LNHDA and SQIVND (reference sequence). The CDR3 consists of 14 residues. Trimming took 3 bases from V and 4 from J; bases not matched to a gene: 6. In nucleotides, the CDR3 is TGTGCCAGTAGTATGGTAGCGGGTCCTTACGAGCAGTACTTC. This codes for CASSMVAGPYEQYF.

Note on this clone: The same CDR3 also results from other DNA sequences found in this sample. The rearrangement links TRBV19 to TRBJ1-2; D uncertain. V was shortened by 1 base and J by 4 bases, with 7 bases between the two germline ends. Germline assignment: CDR1 LNHDA and CDR2 SQIVND (reference sequence). The CDR3 extends over 13 amino acids. DNA for the CDR3: TGTGCCAGTAGTATAGCTGGGAGCTATGGCTACACCTTC. Amino acid sequence: CASSIAGSYGYTF.